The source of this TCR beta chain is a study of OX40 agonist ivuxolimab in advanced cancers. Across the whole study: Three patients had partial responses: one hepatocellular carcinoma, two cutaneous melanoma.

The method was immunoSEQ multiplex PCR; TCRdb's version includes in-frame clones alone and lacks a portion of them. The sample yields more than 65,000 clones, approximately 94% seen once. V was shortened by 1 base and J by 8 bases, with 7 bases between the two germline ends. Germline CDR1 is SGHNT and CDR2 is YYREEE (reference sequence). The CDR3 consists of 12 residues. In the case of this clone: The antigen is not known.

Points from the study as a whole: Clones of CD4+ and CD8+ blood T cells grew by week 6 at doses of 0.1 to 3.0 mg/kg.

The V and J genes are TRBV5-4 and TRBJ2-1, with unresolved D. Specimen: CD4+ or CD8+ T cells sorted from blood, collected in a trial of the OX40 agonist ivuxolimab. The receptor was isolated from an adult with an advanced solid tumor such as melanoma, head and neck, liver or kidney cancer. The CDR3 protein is CASSLNPYEQFF. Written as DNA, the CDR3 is TGTGCCAGCAGCTTGAACCCGTATGAGCAGTTCTTC.